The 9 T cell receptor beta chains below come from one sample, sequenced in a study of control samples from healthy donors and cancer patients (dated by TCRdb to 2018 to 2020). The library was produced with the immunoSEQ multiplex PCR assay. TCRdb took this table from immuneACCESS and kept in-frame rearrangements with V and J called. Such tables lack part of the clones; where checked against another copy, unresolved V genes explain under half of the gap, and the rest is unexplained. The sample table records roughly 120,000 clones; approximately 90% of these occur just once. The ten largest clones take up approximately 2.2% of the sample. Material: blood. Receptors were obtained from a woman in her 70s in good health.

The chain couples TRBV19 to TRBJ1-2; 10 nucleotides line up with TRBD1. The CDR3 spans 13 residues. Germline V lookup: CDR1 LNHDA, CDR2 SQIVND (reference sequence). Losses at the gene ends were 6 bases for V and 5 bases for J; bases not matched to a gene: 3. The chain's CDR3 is CASRTGGGYGYTF. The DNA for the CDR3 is TGTGCCAGTAGGACAGGGGGCGGATATGGCTACACCTTC.

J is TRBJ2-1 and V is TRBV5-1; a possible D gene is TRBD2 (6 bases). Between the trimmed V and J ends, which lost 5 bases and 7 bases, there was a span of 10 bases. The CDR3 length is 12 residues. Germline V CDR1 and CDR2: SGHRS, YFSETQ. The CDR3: CASRETSNEQFF. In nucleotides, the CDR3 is TGCGCCAGCAGAGAGACTAGTAATGAGCAGTTCTTC.

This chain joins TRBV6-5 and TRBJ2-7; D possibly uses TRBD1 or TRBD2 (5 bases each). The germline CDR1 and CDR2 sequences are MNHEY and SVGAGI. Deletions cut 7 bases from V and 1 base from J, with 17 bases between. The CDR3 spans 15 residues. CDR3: CASTPGAVPSYEQYF. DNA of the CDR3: TGTGCCAGCACCCCCGGGGCAGTTCCGTCCTACGAGCAGTACTTC.

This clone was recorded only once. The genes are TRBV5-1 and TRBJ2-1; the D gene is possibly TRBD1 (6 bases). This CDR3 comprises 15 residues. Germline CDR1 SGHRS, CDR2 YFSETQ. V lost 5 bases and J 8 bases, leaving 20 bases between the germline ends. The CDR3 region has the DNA TGCGCCAGCAGACCCGGGGACACGGGCACTCATGAGCAGTTCTTC. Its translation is CASRPGDTGTHEQFF.

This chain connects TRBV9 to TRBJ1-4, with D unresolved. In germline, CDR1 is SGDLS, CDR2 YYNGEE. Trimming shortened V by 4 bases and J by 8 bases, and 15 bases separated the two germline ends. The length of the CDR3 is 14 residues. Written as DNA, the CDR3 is TGTGCCAGCAGCCCTCTCTCGGAGAGCGAAAAACTGTTTTTT. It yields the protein CASSPLSESEKLFF.

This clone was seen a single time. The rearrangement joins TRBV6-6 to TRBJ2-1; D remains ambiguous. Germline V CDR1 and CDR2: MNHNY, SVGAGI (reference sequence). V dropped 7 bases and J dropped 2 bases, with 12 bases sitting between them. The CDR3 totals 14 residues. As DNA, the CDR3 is TGTGCCAGCACTCTAGACGGAACCTACAATGAGCAGTTCTTC. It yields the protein CASTLDGTYNEQFF.

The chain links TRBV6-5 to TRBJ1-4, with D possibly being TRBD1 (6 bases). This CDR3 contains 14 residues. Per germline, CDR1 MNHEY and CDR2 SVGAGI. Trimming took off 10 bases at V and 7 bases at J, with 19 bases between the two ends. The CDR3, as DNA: TGTGCCACCAGGAAGGGGGTGGAGAGTGAAAAACTGTTTTTT. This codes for CATRKGVESEKLFF.

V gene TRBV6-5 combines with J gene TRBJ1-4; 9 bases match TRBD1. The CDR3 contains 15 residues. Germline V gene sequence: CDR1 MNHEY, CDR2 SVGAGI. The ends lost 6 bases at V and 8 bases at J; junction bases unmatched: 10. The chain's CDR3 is CASSLSGTGIEKLFF. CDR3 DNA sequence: TGTGCCAGCAGCCTTAGCGGGACAGGGATCGAAAAACTGTTTTTT.

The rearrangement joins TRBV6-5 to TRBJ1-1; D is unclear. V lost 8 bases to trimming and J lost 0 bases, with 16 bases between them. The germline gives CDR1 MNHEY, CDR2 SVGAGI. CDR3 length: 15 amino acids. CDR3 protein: CASVNSGKMNTEAFF. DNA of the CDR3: TGTGCCAGCGTTAATTCAGGAAAAATGAACACTGAAGCTTTCTTT.